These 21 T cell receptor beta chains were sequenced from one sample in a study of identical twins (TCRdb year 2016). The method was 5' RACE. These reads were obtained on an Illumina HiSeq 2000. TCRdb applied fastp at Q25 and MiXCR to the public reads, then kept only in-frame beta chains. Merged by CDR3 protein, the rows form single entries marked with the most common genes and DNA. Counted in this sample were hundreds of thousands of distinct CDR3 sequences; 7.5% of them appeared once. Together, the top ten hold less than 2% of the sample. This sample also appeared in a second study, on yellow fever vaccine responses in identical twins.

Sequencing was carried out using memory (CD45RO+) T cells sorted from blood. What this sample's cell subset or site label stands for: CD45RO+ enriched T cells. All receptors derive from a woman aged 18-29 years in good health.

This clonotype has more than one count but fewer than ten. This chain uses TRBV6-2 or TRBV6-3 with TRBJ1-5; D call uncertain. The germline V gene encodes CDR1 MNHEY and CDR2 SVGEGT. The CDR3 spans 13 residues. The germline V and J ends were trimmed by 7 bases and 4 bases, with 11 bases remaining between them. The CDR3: CASNIGRNQPQHF. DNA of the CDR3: TGTGCCAGCAACATAGGACGGAATCAGCCCCAGCATTTT.

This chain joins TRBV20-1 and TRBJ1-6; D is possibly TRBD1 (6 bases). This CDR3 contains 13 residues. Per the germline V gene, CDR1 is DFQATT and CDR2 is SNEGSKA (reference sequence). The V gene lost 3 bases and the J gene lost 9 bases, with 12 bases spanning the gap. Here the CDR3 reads CSASIKQGSPLHF. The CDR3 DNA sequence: TGCAGTGCTAGCATCAAACAGGGTTCACCCCTCCACTTT.

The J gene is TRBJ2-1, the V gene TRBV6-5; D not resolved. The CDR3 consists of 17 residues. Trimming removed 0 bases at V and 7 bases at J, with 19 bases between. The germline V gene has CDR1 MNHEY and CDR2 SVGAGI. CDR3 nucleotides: TGTGCCAGCAGTTACTCCCATGGACCGACGCCCGGGAATGAGCAGTTCTTC. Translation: CASSYSHGPTPGNEQFF.

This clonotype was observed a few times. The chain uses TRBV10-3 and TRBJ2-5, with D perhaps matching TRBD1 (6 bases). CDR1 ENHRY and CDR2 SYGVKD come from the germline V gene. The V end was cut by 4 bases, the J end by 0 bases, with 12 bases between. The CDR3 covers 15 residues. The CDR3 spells CAISGTARYQETQYF. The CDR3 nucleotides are TGTGCCATCAGTGGGACAGCTCGGTACCAAGAGACCCAGTACTTC.

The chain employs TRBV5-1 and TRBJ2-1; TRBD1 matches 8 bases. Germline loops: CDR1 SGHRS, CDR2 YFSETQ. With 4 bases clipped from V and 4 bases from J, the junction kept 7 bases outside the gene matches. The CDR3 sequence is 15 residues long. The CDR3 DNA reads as TGCGCCAGCAGCATCACCGGGACAGGTTACAATGAGCAGTTCTTC. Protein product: CASSITGTGYNEQFF.

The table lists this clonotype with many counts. The CDR3 DNA is TGTGCCAGCAGGAGTCCGCGGGAGAGCACAGATACGCAGTATTTT. Translating gives CASRSPRESTDTQYF. The V call is TRBV7-8, the J call TRBJ2-3; 7 positions agree with TRBD2. Looked up from germline, CDR1 is SGHVS and CDR2 is FQNEAQ. The length of the CDR3 is 15 residues. With V trimmed by 6 bases and J by 0 bases, 6 bases remained unmatched.

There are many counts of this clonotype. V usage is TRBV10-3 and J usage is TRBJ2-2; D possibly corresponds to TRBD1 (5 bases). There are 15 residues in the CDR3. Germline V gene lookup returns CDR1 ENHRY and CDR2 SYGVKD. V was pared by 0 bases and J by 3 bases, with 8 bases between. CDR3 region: CAISESRTHTGELFF. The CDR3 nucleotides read TGTGCCATCAGTGAGTCGAGGACACACACCGGGGAGCTGTTTTTT.

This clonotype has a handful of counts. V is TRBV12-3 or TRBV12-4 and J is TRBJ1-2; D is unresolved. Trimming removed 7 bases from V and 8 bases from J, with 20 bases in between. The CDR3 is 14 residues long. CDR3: CASTLEGPPGGYTF. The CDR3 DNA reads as TGTGCCAGCACCCTAGAAGGGCCCCCTGGGGGCTACACCTTC.

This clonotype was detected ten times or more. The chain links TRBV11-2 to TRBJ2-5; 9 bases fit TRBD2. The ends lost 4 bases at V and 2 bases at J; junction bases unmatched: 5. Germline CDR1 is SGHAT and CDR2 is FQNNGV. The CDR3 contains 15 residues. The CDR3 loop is CASSSLAGTQETQYF. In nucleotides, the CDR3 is TGTGCCAGCAGCTCTCTAGCGGGAACACAAGAGACCCAGTACTTC.

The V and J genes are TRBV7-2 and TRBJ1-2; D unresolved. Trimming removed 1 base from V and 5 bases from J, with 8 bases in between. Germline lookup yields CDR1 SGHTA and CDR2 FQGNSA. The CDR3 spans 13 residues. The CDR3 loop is CASSLVQLYGYTF. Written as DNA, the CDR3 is TGTGCCAGCAGCTTAGTACAGTTATATGGCTACACCTTC.

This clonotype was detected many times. CDR3 amino acids: CASSLGAGGPSGDTQYF. Written as DNA, the CDR3 is TGTGCCAGCAGTTTAGGGGCGGGAGGGCCCTCGGGAGATACGCAGTATTTT. The genes are TRBV12-3 or TRBV12-4 and TRBJ2-3; 9 bases line up with TRBD2. J lost 5 bases, V lost 1 base, and 10 bases had no gene match. The CDR3 totals 17 residues.

The CDR3 sequence: CASSTFRQGGTDTQYF. The CDR3 coding sequence is TGCGCCAGCAGCACCTTTCGCCAGGGCGGCACAGATACGCAGTATTTT. This chain uses TRBV5-1 with TRBJ2-3; maybe TRBD1 (5 bases). V was clipped by 4 bases and J by 1 base, with 16 bases between them. This CDR3 is 16 amino acids long. Germline V gene sequence: CDR1 SGHRS, CDR2 YFSETQ.

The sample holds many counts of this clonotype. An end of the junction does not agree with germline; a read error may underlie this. CDR3 sequence: CASNQHQHF. CDR3 DNA sequence: TGTGCCAGCAACCAGCACCAGCATTTT. The chain is built from TRBV7-9 and TRBJ1-5; no clear D. From germline, CDR1 is SEHNR and CDR2 FQNEAQ (reference sequence). The CDR3 length is 9 residues.

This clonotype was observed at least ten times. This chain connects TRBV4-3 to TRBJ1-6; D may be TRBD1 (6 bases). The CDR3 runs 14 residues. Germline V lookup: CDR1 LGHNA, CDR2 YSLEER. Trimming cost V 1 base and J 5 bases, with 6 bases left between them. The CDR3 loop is CASSQGTDNSPLHF. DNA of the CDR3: TGCGCCAGCAGCCAAGGGACAGATAATTCACCCCTCCACTTT.

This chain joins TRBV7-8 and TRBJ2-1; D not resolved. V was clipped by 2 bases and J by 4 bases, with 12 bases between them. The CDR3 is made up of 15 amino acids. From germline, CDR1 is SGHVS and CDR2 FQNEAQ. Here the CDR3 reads CASSLRPAPYNEQFF. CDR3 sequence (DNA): TGTGCCAGCAGCTTAAGGCCCGCGCCATACAATGAGCAGTTCTTC.

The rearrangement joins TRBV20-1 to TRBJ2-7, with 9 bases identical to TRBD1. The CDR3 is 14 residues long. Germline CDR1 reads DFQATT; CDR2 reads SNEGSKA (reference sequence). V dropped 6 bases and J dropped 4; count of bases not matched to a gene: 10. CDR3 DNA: TGCAGTGCGGGGACAGGGAGCGGAGGTTACGAGCAGTACTTC. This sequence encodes CSAGTGSGGYEQYF.

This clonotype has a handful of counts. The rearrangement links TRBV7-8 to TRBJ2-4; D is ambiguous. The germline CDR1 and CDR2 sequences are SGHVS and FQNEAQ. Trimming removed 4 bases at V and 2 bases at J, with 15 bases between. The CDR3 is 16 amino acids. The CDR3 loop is CASSYQPSGSKNIQYF. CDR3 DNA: TGTGCCAGCAGCTACCAGCCTTCCGGGTCCAAAAACATTCAGTACTTC.

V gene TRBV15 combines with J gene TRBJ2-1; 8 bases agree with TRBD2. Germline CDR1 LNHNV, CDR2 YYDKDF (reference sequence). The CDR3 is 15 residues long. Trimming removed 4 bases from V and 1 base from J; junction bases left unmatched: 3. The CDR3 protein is CATSTSGRSYNEQFF. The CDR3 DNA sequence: TGTGCCACCAGCACAAGCGGGAGATCCTACAATGAGCAGTTCTTC.

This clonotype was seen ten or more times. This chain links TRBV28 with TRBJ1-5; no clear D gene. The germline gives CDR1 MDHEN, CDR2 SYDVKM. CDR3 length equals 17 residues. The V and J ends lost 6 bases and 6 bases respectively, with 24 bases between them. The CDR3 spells CASSFGSHRERGQPQHF. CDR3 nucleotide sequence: TGTGCCAGCAGCTTTGGAAGTCACCGGGAGAGAGGTCAGCCCCAGCATTTT.

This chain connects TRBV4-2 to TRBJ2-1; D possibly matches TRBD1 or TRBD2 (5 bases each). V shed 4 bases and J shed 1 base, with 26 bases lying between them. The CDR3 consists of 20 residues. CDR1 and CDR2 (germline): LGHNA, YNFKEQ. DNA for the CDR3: TGTGCCAGCAGCCTTACTTGGGCAGGGTTTGGTGGGAGTTCCTACAATGAGCAGTTCTTC. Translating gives CASSLTWAGFGGSSYNEQFF.

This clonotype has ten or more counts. The DNA of the CDR3 is TGCGCCAGCAGCCCCCGCCCGGGGCTGACAGATACGCAGTATTTT. Protein: CASSPRPGLTDTQYF. The chain uses TRBV4-3 and TRBJ2-3; D is possibly TRBD1 or TRBD2 (5 bases each). V was cut by 4 bases and J by 3 bases, with 14 bases left in between. Germline V gene data show CDR1 as LGHNA and CDR2 as YSLEER. The CDR3 length is 15 residues.